This T cell receptor beta chain was captured in a study of CD8 T cells in ankylosing spondylitis. Study conclusions and caveats: Eight or nine highly homologous variants formed a TCR beta motif that appeared characteristic of ankylosing spondylitis blood. CD8+ by phenotype, disease-linked clones were relatively rare in peripheral blood. Clones linked to disease were reported to show significant enrichment in matched ankylosing spondylitis synovial fluid. Previously reported in reactive arthritis synovial fluid and blood were some of the motif variants.

Turning to this clonotype: No antigen is known for it.

Germline V gene sequence: CDR1 MNHNS, CDR2 SASEGT. This CDR3 has 17 amino acids. After removal of 2 bases from V and 5 bases from J, the junction contained 8 bases not matched to a gene. Using quantitative 5'-RACE with molecular barcodes, the authors made TCR beta libraries. TCRdb independently ran MiXCR on the 5' RACE reads; one entry per CDR3 protein. The sample holds about 460,000 distinct CDR3 sequences, 5.3% seen once. This chain joins TRBV6-1 and TRBJ2-7, with 14 bases fitting TRBD2. Sequenced: blood, either unsorted or a sorted T cell fraction (not recorded which). This clonotype originated in a male donor with ankylosing spondylitis. CDR3 nucleotides: TGTGCCAGCAGTGAACCGGGACTAGCGGGAGTTATCCACGAGCAGTACTTC. This encodes CASSEPGLAGVIHEQYF.